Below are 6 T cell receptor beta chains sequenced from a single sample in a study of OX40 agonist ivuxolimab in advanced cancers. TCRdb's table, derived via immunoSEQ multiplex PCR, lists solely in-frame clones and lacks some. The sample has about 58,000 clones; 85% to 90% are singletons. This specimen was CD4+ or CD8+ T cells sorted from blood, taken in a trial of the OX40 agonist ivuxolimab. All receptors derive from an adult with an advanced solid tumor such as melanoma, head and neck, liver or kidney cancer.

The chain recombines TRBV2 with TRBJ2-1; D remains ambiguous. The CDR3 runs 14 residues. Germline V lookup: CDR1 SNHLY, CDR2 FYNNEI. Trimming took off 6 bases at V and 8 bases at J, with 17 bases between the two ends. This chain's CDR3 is CASSPRTQQDEQFF. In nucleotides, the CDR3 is TGTGCCAGCAGCCCCAGGACCCAGCAGGATGAGCAGTTCTTC.

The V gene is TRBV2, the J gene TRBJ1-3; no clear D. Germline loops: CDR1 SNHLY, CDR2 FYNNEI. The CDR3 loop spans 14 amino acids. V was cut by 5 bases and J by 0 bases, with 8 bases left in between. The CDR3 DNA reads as TGTGCCAGCAGTTGGAGGGCCTCTGGAAACACCATATATTTT. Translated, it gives CASSWRASGNTIYF.

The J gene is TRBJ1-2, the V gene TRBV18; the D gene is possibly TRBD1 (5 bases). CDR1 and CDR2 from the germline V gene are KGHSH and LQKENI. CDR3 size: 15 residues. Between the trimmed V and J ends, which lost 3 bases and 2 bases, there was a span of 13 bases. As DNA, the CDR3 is TGTGCCAGCTCACCGGGACCGCATCCCAACTATGGCTACACCTTC. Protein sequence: CASSPGPHPNYGYTF.

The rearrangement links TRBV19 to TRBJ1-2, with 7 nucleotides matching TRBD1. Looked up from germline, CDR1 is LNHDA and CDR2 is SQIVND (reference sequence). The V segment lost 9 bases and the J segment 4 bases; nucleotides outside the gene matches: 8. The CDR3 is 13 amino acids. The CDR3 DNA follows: TGTGCCAGCCAAAAGGACAGGACCTATGGCTACACCTTC. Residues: CASQKDRTYGYTF.

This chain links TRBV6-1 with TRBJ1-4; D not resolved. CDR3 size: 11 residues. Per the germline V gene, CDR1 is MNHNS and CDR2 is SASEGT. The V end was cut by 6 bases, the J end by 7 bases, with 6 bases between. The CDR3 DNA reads TGTGCCAGCAGAAACAGTGAAAAACTGTTTTTT. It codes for CASRNSEKLFF.

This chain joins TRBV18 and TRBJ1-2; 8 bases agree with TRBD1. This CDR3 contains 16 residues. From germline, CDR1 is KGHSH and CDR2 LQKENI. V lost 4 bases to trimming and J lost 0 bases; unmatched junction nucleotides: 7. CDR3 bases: TGTGCCAGCTCACTTCAGGGGGCTGGAGCTAACTATGGCTACACCTTC. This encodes CASSLQGAGANYGYTF.